This TCR beta chain was identified in a study of spatial heterogeneity in lung cancer. Across the whole study: Alpha-chain sequences were consistently detected less often than beta-chain sequences.

This CDR3 contains 15 residues. In germline, CDR1 is LGHDT, CDR2 YNNKEL (reference sequence). V was cut by 4 bases and J by 4 bases, with 16 bases left in between. Every cDNA TCR molecule received its own unique molecular identifier. TCRdb passed the 5' RACE reads through MiXCR, listing each CDR3 protein once. Of approximately 44,000 distinct CDR3 sequences in the sample, about an eighth were seen once. The sample's time point: sample taken at primary tumor resection. Extraction of whole RNA from tumor, nontumor lung or frozen PBMC preceded unsorted sequencing. This clonotype was sampled from a male donor with early-stage non-small cell lung cancer. The chain uses TRBV3-1 and TRBJ2-5, with D perhaps given as TRBD1 or TRBD2 (5 bases each). Sample: PBMCs, taken at surgery. CDR3 region: CASSRQPGTPETQYF. As DNA, the CDR3 is TGTGCCAGCAGCCGCCAACCCGGGACCCCAGAGACCCAGTACTTC.